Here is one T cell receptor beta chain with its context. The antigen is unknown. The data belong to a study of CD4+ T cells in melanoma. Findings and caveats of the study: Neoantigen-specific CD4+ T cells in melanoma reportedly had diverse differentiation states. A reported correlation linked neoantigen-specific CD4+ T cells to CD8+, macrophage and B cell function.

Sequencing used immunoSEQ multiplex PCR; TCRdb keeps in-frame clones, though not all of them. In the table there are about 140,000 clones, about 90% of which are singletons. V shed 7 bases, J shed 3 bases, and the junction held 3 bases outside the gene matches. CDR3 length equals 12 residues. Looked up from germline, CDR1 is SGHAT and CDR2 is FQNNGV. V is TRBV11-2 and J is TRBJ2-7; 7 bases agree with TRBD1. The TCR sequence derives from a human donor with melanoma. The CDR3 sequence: CASNRQGYEQYF. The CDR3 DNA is TGTGCCAGCAACCGACAGGGCTACGAGCAGTACTTC.